The T cell receptor (beta chain) described here comes from a study of shared clonotypes between healthy human individuals. Naive CD8 cells lacked CD45RO, underwent positive selection for CCR7 and left out terminally differentiated effector memory CD45RA+ cells. The assay was immunoSEQ multiplex PCR, and TCRdb's table has in-frame clones only and misses some. This table has 800,000 or so clones, about 96% appearing once. CDR3 length: 14 amino acids. The ends were cut back, 4 bases at V and 5 bases at J, with 15 bases in the middle. Germline lookup yields CDR1 MNHEY and CDR2 SVGAGI. The material sequenced was naive CD8+ T cells sorted from blood. This clonotype originated in a man aged 25 to 40 in good health. This sequence joins TRBV6-5 and TRBJ2-7; tentatively, D is TRBD1 or TRBD2 (5 bases each). The CDR3 bases are TGTGCCAGCAGTTCCCCAGGTCGGGGCCACGAGCAGTACTTC. It is translated as CASSSPGRGHEQYF.